The present TCR beta chain was sequenced within a study of blood T cell repertoires in COVID-19. Trimming took 7 bases from V and 3 from J; bases not matched to a gene: 11. The CDR3 has 15 residues. Germline CDR1 and CDR2: LNHDA and SQIVND (reference sequence). Sequencing used immunoSEQ multiplex PCR; TCRdb keeps in-frame clones, though not all of them. The data contain 250,000 to 400,000 clones, approximately 91% of them singletons. This clone appeared once. The chain combines TRBV19 with TRBJ1-1, with 7 bases that match TRBD1. This receptor was identified in a man in his fifties or sixties who had recovered from COVID-19. The sample taken for sequencing was PBMCs or T cells enriched from blood (not recorded which). The CDR3 bases are TGTGCCAGTAAGAGCAGGGGGAATTTAGACACTGAAGCTTTCTTT. It translates to CASKSRGNLDTEAFF.